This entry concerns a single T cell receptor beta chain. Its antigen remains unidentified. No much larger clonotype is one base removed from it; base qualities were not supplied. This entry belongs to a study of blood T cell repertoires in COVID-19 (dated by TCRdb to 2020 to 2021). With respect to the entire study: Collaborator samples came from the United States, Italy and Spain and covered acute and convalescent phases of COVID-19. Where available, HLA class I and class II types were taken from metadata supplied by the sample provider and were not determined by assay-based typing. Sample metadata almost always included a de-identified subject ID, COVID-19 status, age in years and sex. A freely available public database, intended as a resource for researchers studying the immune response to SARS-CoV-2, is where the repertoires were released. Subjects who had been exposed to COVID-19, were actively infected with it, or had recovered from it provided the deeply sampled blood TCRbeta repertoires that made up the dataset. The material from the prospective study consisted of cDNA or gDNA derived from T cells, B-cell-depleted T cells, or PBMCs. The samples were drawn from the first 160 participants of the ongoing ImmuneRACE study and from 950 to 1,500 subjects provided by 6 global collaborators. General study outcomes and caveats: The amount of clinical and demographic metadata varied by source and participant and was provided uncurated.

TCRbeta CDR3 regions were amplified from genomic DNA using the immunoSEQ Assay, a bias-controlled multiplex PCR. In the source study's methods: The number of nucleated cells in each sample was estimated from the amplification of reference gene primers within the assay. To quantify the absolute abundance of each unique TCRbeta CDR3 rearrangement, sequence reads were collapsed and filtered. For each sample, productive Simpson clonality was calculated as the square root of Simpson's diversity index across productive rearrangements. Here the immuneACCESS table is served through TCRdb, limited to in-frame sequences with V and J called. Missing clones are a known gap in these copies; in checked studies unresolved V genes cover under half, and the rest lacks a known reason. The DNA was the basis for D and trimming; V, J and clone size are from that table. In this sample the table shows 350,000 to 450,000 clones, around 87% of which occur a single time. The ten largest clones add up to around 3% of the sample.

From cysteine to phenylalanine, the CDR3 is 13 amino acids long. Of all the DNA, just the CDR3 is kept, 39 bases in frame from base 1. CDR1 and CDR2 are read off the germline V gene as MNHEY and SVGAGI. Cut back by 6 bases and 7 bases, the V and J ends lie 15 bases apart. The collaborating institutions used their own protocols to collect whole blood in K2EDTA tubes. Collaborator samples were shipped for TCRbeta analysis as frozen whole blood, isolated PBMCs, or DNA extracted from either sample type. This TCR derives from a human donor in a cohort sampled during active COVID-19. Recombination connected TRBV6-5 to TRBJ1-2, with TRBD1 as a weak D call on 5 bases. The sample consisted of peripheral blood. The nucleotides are TGTGCCAGCAGGCTATCGGCAGGGTCTGGCTACACCTTC. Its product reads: CASRLSAGSGYTF.